Below are 29 T cell receptor beta chains sequenced from a single sample in a study of CD8 T cells in ankylosing spondylitis. TCRdb called the 5' RACE reads again in MiXCR, with one record for every CDR3 protein. Here the sample spans 150,000 to 200,000 distinct CDR3 sequences, 11% being singletons. Material: blood, either unsorted or a sorted T cell fraction (not recorded which). These receptor sequences come from a male donor with ankylosing spondylitis or in good health (not recorded which).

This clonotype was counted only a few times. The chain combines TRBV2 with TRBJ2-6; either TRBD1 or TRBD2 may fit D (5 bases each). The germline V and J ends were trimmed by 4 bases and 4 bases, with 11 bases remaining between them. Germline V gene sequence: CDR1 SNHLY, CDR2 FYNNEI. CDR3 length equals 15 residues. CDR3 protein: CASSVEGSGANVLTF. In DNA form, the CDR3 reads TGTGCCAGCAGTGTTGAGGGGTCCGGGGCCAACGTCCTGACTTTC.

Worth noting for this clonotype: This sequence may be a read error, since a much larger clone differs from it by one base. The V call is TRBV5-1, the J call TRBJ2-2; D call uncertain. The CDR3 covers 14 residues. In germline, CDR1 is SGHRS, CDR2 YFSETQ. CDR3 coding DNA: TGCGCCAACAGCTTGCCCCCCCCCACCGGGGAGCTGTTTTTT. This codes for CANSLPPPTGELFF.

This clonotype was recorded many times. V is TRBV10-1 and J is TRBJ1-1, with D unclear. Per the germline V gene, CDR1 is WNHNN and CDR2 is SYGVQD (reference sequence). The V end was cut by 2 bases, the J end by 1 base, with 5 bases between. The CDR3 contains 13 residues. DNA for the CDR3: TGCGCCAGCAGTGAGAACAGGAACACTGAAGCTTTCTTT. Amino acids: CASSENRNTEAFF.

This clonotype was found many times. The rearrangement uses TRBV20-1 and TRBJ1-5; D gene uncertain. Germline CDR1 is DFQATT and CDR2 is SNEGSKA (reference sequence). The CDR3 extends over 13 amino acids. V dropped 2 bases and J dropped 4 bases, with 9 bases sitting between them. The CDR3 spells CSARKQRNQPQHF. CDR3 in DNA: TGCAGTGCTAGAAAACAGCGAAATCAGCCCCAGCATTTT.

A remark on this clonotype: An end of the junction differs from the germline gene, which may be a read error. This chain joins TRBV20-1 and TRBJ1-2; D is perhaps TRBD1 (5 bases). The CDR3 is 16 amino acids. Germline V gene data show CDR1 as DFQATT and CDR2 as SNEGSKA (reference sequence). The CDR3 protein is CCARAAGRTNGYGYTF. The CDR3 nucleotides are TGCTGTGCTAGAGCCGCGGGACGCACGAATGGCTATGGCTACACCTTC.

This clonotype was recorded many times. This CDR3 reads CASSLDEQGARNTEAFF. In DNA, the CDR3 is TGTGCCAGCAGCTTAGACGAACAGGGGGCGCGGAACACTGAAGCTTTCTTT. This sequence joins TRBV13 and TRBJ1-1; TRBD1 aligns across 9 bases. Germline values: CDR1 PRHDT, CDR2 FYEKMQ (reference sequence). The CDR3 spans 17 residues. J gave up 1 base and V 1 base, and 7 bases lay outside the gene matches.

The chain links TRBV11-2 to TRBJ2-5; 7 nucleotides match TRBD1. V gave up 1 base and J gave up 5 bases; unmatched junction bases: 10. The CDR3 length is 16 residues. Germline V gene lookup returns CDR1 SGHAT and CDR2 FQNNGV. CDR3 region: CASSLVLQGVGETQYF. The CDR3 DNA sequence: TGTGCCAGCAGCTTAGTTCTGCAGGGGGTTGGGGAGACCCAGTACTTC.

This clonotype has at least ten counts. V is TRBV29-1 and J is TRBJ1-1; the match to TRBD1 covers 7 bases. Losses at the gene ends were 6 bases for V and 4 bases for J; bases not matched to a gene: 8. This CDR3 contains 13 residues. Looked up from germline, CDR1 is SQVTM and CDR2 is ANQGSEA. CDR3 amino acids: CSVLPTGRTEAFF. The CDR3 nucleotides read TGCAGCGTCCTCCCGACAGGGCGCACTGAAGCTTTCTTT.

This clonotype was observed at least ten times. This rearrangement joins TRBV7-7 to TRBJ2-2, with no clear D. CDR1 is SSHAT, CDR2 FNYEAQ, per germline (reference sequence). The CDR3 covers 14 residues. Trimming cost V 5 bases and J 1 base, with 8 bases left between them. This chain's CDR3 is CASSTDKNTGELFF. As DNA, the CDR3 is TGTGCCAGCAGCACAGACAAGAACACCGGGGAGCTGTTTTTT.

This clonotype was detected many times. This chain joins TRBV6-1 and TRBJ1-1; tentatively, D is TRBD1 (5 bases). V was shortened by 6 bases and J by 0 bases, with 14 bases between the two germline ends. The CDR3 is made up of 15 amino acids. CDR1 is MNHNS and CDR2 is SASEGT in the germline V gene. CDR3 region: CASSPPGLMNTEAFF. DNA for the CDR3: TGTGCCAGCAGCCCCCCAGGGTTGATGAACACTGAAGCTTTCTTT.

With regard to this clonotype: A much larger clone is a single base away; this may be a read error. This chain links TRBV7-8 with TRBJ2-7, with D hard to call. Deletions cut 11 bases from V and 3 bases from J, with 11 bases between. Germline V gives CDR1 SGHVS, CDR2 FQNEAQ. The CDR3 is made up of 11 amino acids. CDR3 DNA: TGTGCCTCCCTTGTAGACTACGAGCAGTACTTC. Translation: CASLVDYEQYF.

In this sample, this clonotype turned up many times. J is TRBJ2-3 and V is TRBV15; 8 bases map to TRBD2. The germline V gene encodes CDR1 LNHNV and CDR2 YYDKDF (reference sequence). J lost 4 bases, V lost 1 base, and 4 bases had no gene match. The CDR3 covers 15 residues. The CDR3, as DNA: TGTGCCACCAGCAGAGCCGGGGGGGTCCCAGATACGCAGTATTTT. Residues: CATSRAGGVPDTQYF. The full variable domain, in which reference TRBV15 and TRBJ2-3 provide the parts outside the CDR3, is DAMVIQNPRYQVTQFGKPVTLSCSQTLNHNVMYWYQQKSSQAPKLLFHYYDKDFNNEADTPDNFQSRRPNTSFCFLDIRSPGLGDTAMYLCATSRAGGVPDTQYFGPGTRLTVL.

This clonotype was picked up many times. The rearrangement links TRBV6-2 or TRBV6-3 to TRBJ1-5, with a possible D match to TRBD1 (6 bases). Per the germline V gene, CDR1 is MNHEY and CDR2 is SVGEGT. The CDR3 contains 14 residues. V was shortened by 6 bases and J by 7 bases, with 16 bases between the two germline ends. The CDR3: CASRRELQGQPQHF. The CDR3 DNA reads TGTGCCAGCAGGAGAGAACTACAGGGACAGCCCCAGCATTTT.

The V and J genes are TRBV12-3 or TRBV12-4 and TRBJ2-3, with 9 bases aligning to TRBD1. The ends lost 2 bases at V and 2 bases at J; junction bases unmatched: 8. This CDR3 is 17 amino acids long. The CDR3 DNA sequence: TGTGCCAGCAGTTTATCGAAACAGGGGGCCCCCACAGATACGCAGTATTTT. This encodes CASSLSKQGAPTDTQYF.

This clonotype was detected ten times or more. The chain uses TRBV12-3 or TRBV12-4 and TRBJ2-3, with TRBD2 as a possible D gene (5 bases). The CDR3 has 15 amino acids. The V gene lost 1 base and the J gene lost 0 bases, with 8 bases spanning the gap. The CDR3 DNA follows: TGTGCCAGCAGTTTAGACGAGGGTAGCACAGATACGCAGTATTTT. It translates to CASSLDEGSTDTQYF.

The rearrangement joins TRBV10-3 to TRBJ1-2; D not resolved. The CDR3 covers 19 residues. V was pared by 0 bases and J by 12 bases, with 32 bases between. CDR1 and CDR2 from the germline V gene are ENHRY and SYGVKD. The CDR3 here is CAISESIIRRSEAMFVDTF. CDR3 bases: TGTGCCATCAGTGAGTCGATCATTCGGAGAAGTGAAGCTATGTTCGTGGACACCTTC.

This clonotype showed up just a few times. This chain joins TRBV12-3 or TRBV12-4 and TRBJ2-3; 9 bases are shared with TRBD2. This CDR3 is built from 18 residues. V lost 0 bases, J lost 0 bases, and 7 bases stayed unmatched. The CDR3: CASSLALGGGASTDTQYF. CDR3 DNA sequence: TGTGCCAGCAGTTTAGCGCTTGGCGGGGGGGCTAGCACAGATACGCAGTATTTT.

This chain links TRBV18 with TRBJ1-1; 7 nucleotides line up with TRBD1. This CDR3 is built from 16 residues. J gave up 4 bases and V 3 bases, and 11 bases lay outside the gene matches. Germline V CDR1 and CDR2: KGHSH, LQKENI. The CDR3 loop reads CASSPNRGGKGTEAFF. The CDR3 bases are TGTGCCAGCTCACCCAACCGAGGGGGCAAAGGCACTGAAGCTTTCTTT. The entire variable domain, with the rest obtained from reference TRBV18 and TRBJ1-1, is as follows: NAGVMQNPRHLVRRRGQEARLRCSPMKGHSHVYWYRQLPEEGLKFMVYLQKENIIDESGMPKERFSAEFPKEGPSILRIQQVVRGDSAAYFCASSPNRGGKGTEAFFGQGTRLTVV.

The V gene is TRBV20-1, the J gene TRBJ2-2; 11 nucleotides align to TRBD1. V dropped 5 bases and J dropped 6; count of bases not matched to a gene: 8. The CDR3 extends over 15 amino acids. Germline assignment: CDR1 DFQATT and CDR2 SNEGSKA (reference sequence). CDR3 protein: CSAPRTGGLPGELFF. CDR3 nucleotides: TGCAGTGCTCCGAGGACAGGGGGCTTGCCCGGGGAGCTGTTTTTT.

The chain has TRBV5-1 and TRBJ2-5; D possibly uses TRBD1 or TRBD2 (5 bases each). The CDR3 spans 15 residues. Trimming took off 7 bases at V and 5 bases at J, with 21 bases between the two ends. Germline-derived CDR1 and CDR2 are SGHRS and YFSETQ. CDR3 nucleotides: TGCGCCAGCGGGGGTGGGCAGGGCCCGGGCGAGACCCAGTACTTC. Translation gives CASGGGQGPGETQYF.

This clonotype was detected only a few times. The V call is TRBV12-3 or TRBV12-4, the J call TRBJ2-5; TRBD1 aligns across 8 bases. V shed 6 bases and J 2 bases; nucleotides not matched to a gene: 5. This CDR3 is built from 14 residues. For the CDR3, the DNA is TGTGCCAGCAGGGAGAGACAGGGGCAAGAGACCCAGTACTTC. The encoded protein is CASRERQGQETQYF.

This clonotype was counted many times. The chain has TRBV5-1 and TRBJ2-7; TRBD2 matches at 11 bases. Germline V gene sequence: CDR1 SGHRS, CDR2 YFSETQ. Losses at the gene ends were 2 bases for V and 3 bases for J; bases not matched to a gene: 7. This CDR3 comprises 16 residues. The CDR3 sequence is CASSFDSSGRYYEQYF. CDR3 in DNA: TGCGCCAGCAGCTTCGATTCTAGCGGGAGGTACTACGAGCAGTACTTC.

This chain joins TRBV30 and TRBJ1-1; 10 positions agree with TRBD1. This CDR3 has 16 residues. The V gene end was trimmed by 3 bases and the J gene end by 4 bases; junction bases not matched to a gene: 11. Per germline, CDR1 GTSNPN and CDR2 SVGIG (reference sequence). The CDR3 DNA is TGTGCCTGGAGCCGGACGGGACAGGGGAGAGGCACTGAAGCTTTCTTT. Translation: CAWSRTGQGRGTEAFF.

This clonotype was recorded at least ten times. The V gene is TRBV20-1, the J gene TRBJ1-5, with TRBD1 matching 10 bases. J gave up 7 bases and V 1 base, and 4 bases lay outside the gene matches. Germline lookup yields CDR1 DFQATT and CDR2 SNEGSKA (reference sequence). The length of the CDR3 is 14 residues. Written as DNA, the CDR3 is TGCAGTGCTAGAGGGTGGACAGGGGGGCAGCCCCAGCATTTT. Amino acids: CSARGWTGGQPQHF.

Many counts were recorded for this clonotype. The chain links TRBV12-3 or TRBV12-4 to TRBJ1-2; 9 nucleotides agree with TRBD1. The CDR3 loop spans 15 amino acids. Losses at the gene ends were 5 bases for V and 6 bases for J; bases not matched to a gene: 10. In DNA, the CDR3 is TGTGCCAGCAGTCTCCGAGACAGGGGGTCTGATGGCTACACCTTC. Its translation is CASSLRDRGSDGYTF.

This clonotype has more than one count but fewer than ten. The CDR3 sequence is CASSLTDRANEQFF. In DNA form, the CDR3 reads TGTGCCAGCAGCTTAACGGACAGGGCGAATGAGCAGTTCTTC. The V and J genes are TRBV7-7 and TRBJ2-1; 8 nucleotides agree with TRBD1. Germline trimming cut 2 bases from V and 7 bases from J; bases unmatched to any gene: 4. The length of the CDR3 is 14 residues. CDR1 and CDR2 (germline): SSHAT, FNYEAQ (reference sequence).

The rearrangement joins TRBV12-3 or TRBV12-4 to TRBJ1-5, with D uncertain. This CDR3 comprises 13 residues. Trimming cost V 5 bases and J 7 bases, with 12 bases left between them. The CDR3 is CASSLLKGQPQHF. Here the CDR3 DNA reads TGTGCCAGCAGTCTTCTCAAGGGACAGCCCCAGCATTTT.

The sample holds many counts of this clonotype. The genes are TRBV12-3 or TRBV12-4 and TRBJ2-3, with 10 bases matching TRBD1. The V segment lost 6 bases and the J segment 5 bases; nucleotides outside the gene matches: 5. There are 14 residues in the CDR3. The CDR3: CASSFDRGQDTQYF. The CDR3 DNA sequence: TGTGCCAGCAGCTTCGACAGGGGGCAAGATACGCAGTATTTT.

This clonotype has just one count. This sequence may be a read error, since a much larger clone differs from it by one base. V and J are TRBV5-6 and TRBJ1-5; D remains unclear. The length of the CDR3 is 14 residues. Per the germline V gene, CDR1 is SGHDT and CDR2 is YYEEEE. The CDR3 DNA sequence: TGTGCCAGCACCTTGCAACTGGGCAGTCAGCCCCAGCATTTT. It codes for CASTLQLGSQPQHF.